These T cell receptor beta chains were read from a single sample in a study of post-analysis software for immune sequencing data. MiXCR, run by TCRdb on the PCR reads, gives a single entry per CDR3 protein. The sample contains more than 500,000 distinct CDR3 sequences, 30% to 40% of which appear only once. The specimen sequenced was blood. Receptors were obtained from a girl between 2 and 17 years old with multiple sclerosis. CDR3s include the opening cysteine and the closing phenylalanine or tryptophan. Fields, in order: CDR3 length, V gene, J gene, D gene, clone size, CDR3 DNA, CDR3 protein. D genes are given only for firm matches. For some rows the clone size is stated as once, few or many, or as a class when expanded; others skip it.

len: 16; v_gene: TRBV14; j_gene: TRBJ1-1; d_gene: -; abundance: -; CDR3nt: TGTGCCAGCAGCAAGACGCGATGGGGGGAGAACACTGAAGCTTTCTTT; CDR3aa: CASSKTRWGENTEAFF
len: 13; v_gene: TRBV15; j_gene: TRBJ1-2; d_gene: -; abundance: -; CDR3nt: TGTGCCACCAGCAGACCTGACACCTATGGCTACACCTTC; CDR3aa: CATSRPDTYGYTF
len: 15; v_gene: TRBV7-8; j_gene: TRBJ1-2; d_gene: TRBD1; abundance: few; CDR3nt: TGTGCCAGCAGCTTAGGTCTCACAGGGGGAGATGGCTACACCTTC; CDR3aa: CASSLGLTGGDGYTF
len: 18; v_gene: TRBV20-1; j_gene: TRBJ2-7; d_gene: TRBD2; abundance: few; CDR3nt: TGCAGTGCCGAGGGAGAACTAGCGGGGGCCACAATGGCCTACGAGCAGTACTTC; CDR3aa: CSAEGELAGATMAYEQYF
len: 13; v_gene: TRBV6-5; j_gene: TRBJ2-5; d_gene: -; abundance: -; CDR3nt: TGTGCCAGCATGGAGCCCCCCGGAGAGACCCAGTACTTC; CDR3aa: CASMEPPGETQYF
len: 19; v_gene: TRBV5-8; j_gene: TRBJ2-1; d_gene: TRBD2; abundance: -; CDR3nt: TGTGCCAGCAGCGCCACTAGCGGGGGGCCCCTGAGCTCCTACAATGAGCAGTTCTTC; CDR3aa: CASSATSGGPLSSYNEQFF
len: 15; v_gene: TRBV29-1; j_gene: TRBJ1-1; d_gene: -; abundance: -; CDR3nt: TGCAGCGCCTCGGCCCGGGGGCGAACGGACACTGAAGCTTTCTTT; CDR3aa: CSASARGRTDTEAFF
len: 15; v_gene: TRBV21-1; j_gene: TRBJ2-7; d_gene: -; abundance: -; CDR3nt: TGTGCCAGCAGCAAAGTCGGGACAGGGGTTCTCGAGCAGTACTTC; CDR3aa: CASSKVGTGVLEQYF
len: 15; v_gene: TRBV5-1; j_gene: TRBJ2-5; d_gene: -; abundance: -; CDR3nt: TGCGCCAGCAGCTTGGGGCCCAGATTACAAGAGACCCAGTACTTC; CDR3aa: CASSLGPRLQETQYF
len: 13; v_gene: TRBV7-3; j_gene: TRBJ2-1; d_gene: -; abundance: -; CDR3nt: TGTGCCAGCAGCTTATTTGAAGGGGGTGAGCAGTTCTTC; CDR3aa: CASSLFEGGEQFF
len: 14; v_gene: TRBV29-1; j_gene: TRBJ2-1; d_gene: TRBD2; abundance: few; CDR3nt: TGCAGCGTCTCCAGCGGGGGGACGTACAATGAGCGGTTCTTC; CDR3aa: CSVSSGGTYNERFF
len: 16; v_gene: TRBV20-1; j_gene: TRBJ2-1; d_gene: TRBD2; abundance: few; CDR3nt: TGCAGTGCTAGAGCGCCCGGGACTAGCGGGTACAATGAGCAGTTCTTC; CDR3aa: CSARAPGTSGYNEQFF
len: 18; v_gene: TRBV14; j_gene: TRBJ2-6; d_gene: -; abundance: -; CDR3nt: TGTGCCAGCAGCCAAGATCGGACGAAAAAGTCTGGGGCCAACGTCCTGACTTTC; CDR3aa: CASSQDRTKKSGANVLTF
len: 17; v_gene: TRBV7-4; j_gene: TRBJ2-1; d_gene: TRBD2; abundance: few; CDR3nt: TGTGCCAGCATCCAAGTCCCCCGACTAGCGGGAACCAATGAGCAGTTCTTC; CDR3aa: CASIQVPRLAGTNEQFF
len: 13; v_gene: TRBV29-1; j_gene: TRBJ2-3; d_gene: -; abundance: -; CDR3nt: TGCAGCGTTGAGAGCTTCGAGGGAGGTACGCAGTATTTT; CDR3aa: CSVESFEGGTQYF
len: 14; v_gene: TRBV27; j_gene: TRBJ2-7; d_gene: -; abundance: few; CDR3nt: TGTGCCAGCAGTCGGACTTTACAGCCCTACGAGCAGTACTTC; CDR3aa: CASSRTLQPYEQYF
len: 13; v_gene: TRBV28; j_gene: TRBJ2-6; d_gene: -; abundance: -; CDR3nt: TGTGCCAGCATGGAGGGGGGGGCCGACGTCCTGACTTTC; CDR3aa: CASMEGGADVLTF
len: 15; v_gene: TRBV10-3; j_gene: TRBJ2-2; d_gene: -; abundance: -; CDR3nt: TGTGCCATCAGTGAGGACAGAGTCAACACCGGGGAGCTGTTTTTT; CDR3aa: CAISEDRVNTGELFF
len: 11; v_gene: TRBV20-1; j_gene: TRBJ2-5; d_gene: -; abundance: -; CDR3nt: TGCAGTGCTAGGAAAGATGGGAAGCAGTACTTC; CDR3aa: CSARKDGKQYF
len: 14; v_gene: TRBV14; j_gene: TRBJ2-7; d_gene: -; abundance: -; CDR3nt: TGTGCCAGCAGCCAAAGGATGACAGACTACGAGCAGTACTTC; CDR3aa: CASSQRMTDYEQYF
len: 15; v_gene: TRBV20-1; j_gene: TRBJ2-7; d_gene: TRBD2; abundance: few; CDR3nt: TGCAGTGCTAAACGGACTAGCGGGGGGGCTGAAGAGCAGTACTTC; CDR3aa: CSAKRTSGGAEEQYF
len: 14; v_gene: TRBV6-6; j_gene: TRBJ1-2; d_gene: TRBD1; abundance: -; CDR3nt: TGTGCCAGCAGTTACGTGACAGGGGTCTATGGCTACACCTTC; CDR3aa: CASSYVTGVYGYTF
len: 15; v_gene: TRBV27; j_gene: TRBJ1-4; d_gene: TRBD1; abundance: few; CDR3nt: TGTGCCAGCAGTCCAGGACAGGGCGGATATGAAAAACTGTTTTTT; CDR3aa: CASSPGQGGYEKLFF
len: 16; v_gene: TRBV7-2; j_gene: TRBJ2-1; d_gene: -; abundance: many; CDR3nt: TGTGCCAGCAGCTACCCGGGGTTTTCGGAGGGGGATGAGCAGTTCTTC; CDR3aa: CASSYPGFSEGDEQFF
len: 14; v_gene: TRBV6-5; j_gene: TRBJ1-1; d_gene: -; abundance: few; CDR3nt: TGTGCCAGCAGTTACGTCGGGGGTTACACTGAAGCTTTCTTT; CDR3aa: CASSYVGGYTEAFF
len: 17; v_gene: TRBV15; j_gene: TRBJ2-5; d_gene: -; abundance: few; CDR3nt: TGTGCCACCAGCAGAGATTATTCTTGGGGAAGCCAAGAGACCCAGTACTTC; CDR3aa: CATSRDYSWGSQETQYF
len: 16; v_gene: TRBV20-1; j_gene: TRBJ2-7; d_gene: -; abundance: -; CDR3nt: TGCAGTGCTAGCTCACCCCCTATAAGGGGAGAGGACGAGCAGTACTTC; CDR3aa: CSASSPPIRGEDEQYF
len: 14; v_gene: TRBV12-3/TRBV12-4; j_gene: TRBJ1-2; d_gene: -; abundance: few; CDR3nt: TGTGCCAGCAGTCGTCTACAGGGCCCCACGGGCTACACCTTC; CDR3aa: CASSRLQGPTGYTF
len: 13; v_gene: TRBV20-1; j_gene: TRBJ2-3; d_gene: -; abundance: -; CDR3nt: TGCAGTGCTAGCCTAGGGGTTACAGATACGCAGTATTTT; CDR3aa: CSASLGVTDTQYF
len: 13; v_gene: TRBV29-1; j_gene: TRBJ1-2; d_gene: -; abundance: -; CDR3nt: TGCAGCGTTGACCCAGACTCCTACTATGGCTACACCTTC; CDR3aa: CSVDPDSYYGYTF
len: 14; v_gene: TRBV5-1; j_gene: TRBJ2-3; d_gene: -; abundance: few; CDR3nt: TGCGCCAGCAGCAAAGCAGGGAGTACAGATACGCAGTATTTT; CDR3aa: CASSKAGSTDTQYF
len: 21; v_gene: TRBV10-3; j_gene: TRBJ2-7; d_gene: TRBD1; abundance: few; CDR3nt: TGTACCATCAACCCAGAGGGCCCTGACAGGGGGGGACGAACGGGGTACTACGAGCAGTACTTC; CDR3aa: CTINPEGPDRGGRTGYYEQYF
len: 14; v_gene: TRBV4-1; j_gene: TRBJ1-6; d_gene: -; abundance: -; CDR3nt: TGCGCCAGCAGCCCCTGGGGATATAATTCACCCCTCCACTTT; CDR3aa: CASSPWGYNSPLHF
len: 14; v_gene: TRBV20-1; j_gene: TRBJ2-7; d_gene: TRBD1; abundance: -; CDR3nt: TGCAGTGCTGGACCGCGACAGGGCCCCTACGAGCAGTACTTC; CDR3aa: CSAGPRQGPYEQYF
len: 12; v_gene: TRBV6-2/TRBV6-3; j_gene: TRBJ1-5; d_gene: -; abundance: -; CDR3nt: TGTGCCAGCAGTTATGGGGGTCAGCCCCAGCATTTT; CDR3aa: CASSYGGQPQHF
len: 13; v_gene: TRBV14; j_gene: TRBJ2-2; d_gene: -; abundance: -; CDR3nt: TGTGCCAGCAGCCAATGGACAGCCGGGGAGCTGTTTTTT; CDR3aa: CASSQWTAGELFF
len: 16; v_gene: TRBV7-7; j_gene: TRBJ2-4; d_gene: -; abundance: -; CDR3nt: TGTGCCAGCAGCTTACGACAGCGAAGTCGAAAAAACATTCAGTACTTC; CDR3aa: CASSLRQRSRKNIQYF
len: 18; v_gene: TRBV5-6; j_gene: TRBJ2-1; d_gene: -; abundance: -; CDR3nt: TGTGCCAGCAGCCGAGGGGAGATGCGGCTGGCGGGGTTCGTTGGCCAGTTCTTC; CDR3aa: CASSRGEMRLAGFVGQFF
len: 15; v_gene: TRBV6-1; j_gene: TRBJ2-7; d_gene: -; abundance: -; CDR3nt: TGTGCCAGCAGTGAGCGGACGGCACGAGGACACGAGCAGTACTTC; CDR3aa: CASSERTARGHEQYF
len: 16; v_gene: TRBV20-1; j_gene: TRBJ2-3; d_gene: TRBD2; abundance: -; CDR3nt: TGCAGTGCTCCCCGGACTAGCGGGGGGTCTTCCGATACGCAGTATTTT; CDR3aa: CSAPRTSGGSSDTQYF
len: 14; v_gene: TRBV7-9; j_gene: TRBJ1-1; d_gene: -; abundance: few; CDR3nt: TGTGCCAGCAGCTTAGGAGAAGTGAACACTGAAGCTTTCTTT; CDR3aa: CASSLGEVNTEAFF
len: 14; v_gene: TRBV5-6; j_gene: TRBJ2-1; d_gene: TRBD2; abundance: -; CDR3nt: TGTGCCAGCAGCTCAAGCGGGGTGGGGAATGAGCAGTTCTTC; CDR3aa: CASSSSGVGNEQFF